The sequence of this T cell receptor (beta chain) was determined in a study of blood T cell repertoires in COVID-19. Study context: Both acute and convalescent COVID-19 samples were obtained from the United States, Italy and Spain.

The V end lost 3 bases, the J end lost 4 bases, and 16 bases lay between the germline ends. CDR3 size: 15 residues. Germline V gives CDR1 SGHDT, CDR2 YYEEEE. Sequenced by immunoSEQ multiplex PCR; TCRdb stores in-frame clones only, minus some. The data hold roughly 260,000 clones, with around nine tenths observed a single time. The TCR originated in a middle-aged man who had recovered from COVID-19. Material: peripheral blood. The J gene is TRBJ2-5, the V gene TRBV5-6; possibly TRBD2 for D (6 bases). This CDR3 reads CASSWGTGGRETQYF. The CDR3 DNA reads as TGTGCCAGCAGCTGGGGGACTGGGGGACGAGAGACCCAGTACTTC.